Listed below are T cell receptor beta chains from one sample, sequenced in a study of blood T cell repertoires in COVID-19. Repertoires were generated with immunoSEQ multiplex PCR, while TCRdb's copy carries only in-frame clones and drops some. The profile shows about 50,000 clones, about 83% of them singletons. Sequencing was carried out using peripheral blood. All receptors derive from a woman between 55 and 75 years old with acute or convalescent COVID-19. The CDR3 runs from the conserved cysteine through the conserved F or W. A D gene is named only where the DNA matches it firmly. A clone size is listed for some rows: how often the clone was seen (once, few, many), or a class if it is expanded.

size	D	V	J	DNA	CDR3
once	TRBD2	TRBV3-1/TRBV3-2	TRBJ2-7	TGTGCCAGCAGCTTCCGACTAGCGGAAGGCGAGCAGTACTTC	CASSFRLAEGEQYF
NA	NA	TRBV9	TRBJ1-4	TGTGCCAGCAGCGTAGAGGGGGAGTTTAATGAAAAACTGTTTTTT	CASSVEGEFNEKLFF
once	TRBD1	TRBV7-2	TRBJ1-6	TGTGCCAGCAGCTACATATGGACAGGGGGATCACCCCTCCACTTT	CASSYIWTGGSPLHF
NA	TRBD1	TRBV6-6	TRBJ1-6	TGTGCCAGCAGTTACTGGGGGGCAGGGGGTAATTCACCCCTCCACTTT	CASSYWGAGGNSPLHF
NA	NA	TRBV27	TRBJ2-7	TGTGCCAGCAGATCGCGGTACTCCTACGAGCAGTACTTC	CASRSRYSYEQYF
NA	NA	TRBV7-9	TRBJ2-5	TGTGCCAGCAGTAGGGCCCTACCAGGGGAGACCCAGTACTTC	CASSRALPGETQYF
NA	NA	TRBV6-1	TRBJ1-4	TGTGCCAGCAGTGAAGGGTGGGGGGGTAATGAAAAACTGTTTTTT	CASSEGWGGNEKLFF
NA	NA	TRBV11-2	TRBJ1-1	TGTGCCAGCAGCTTAGATAGGGGGGGCCGAGCTTTCTTT	CASSLDRGGRAFF
NA	NA	TRBV14	TRBJ1-4	TGTGCCAGCAGCCAAGCGGGTCGAGCTAATGAAAAACTGTTTTTT	CASSQAGRANEKLFF
few	TRBD2	TRBV5-6	TRBJ2-7	TGTGCCAGCAGCACCCGGACTAGCGGGGACTCCTACGAGCAGTACTTC	CASSTRTSGDSYEQYF
NA	TRBD2	TRBV10-1	TRBJ2-2	TGCGCCAGCAGCATGAGACTAGCGGGCTCGAACACCGGGGAGCTGTTTTTT	CASSMRLAGSNTGELFF
NA	TRBD2	TRBV6-5	TRBJ2-5	TGTGCCAGCAGTTACACTAGCGGGGGGGCCGAGACCCAGTACTTC	CASSYTSGGAETQYF
NA	NA	TRBV7-2	TRBJ1-2	TGTGCCAGCACCGTTTTCCTGTATGGCTACACCTTC	CASTVFLYGYTF
NA	TRBD1	TRBV28	TRBJ1-6	TGTGCCAGCAGTTTACCAGGGGGCGGTAATTCACCCCTCCACTTT	CASSLPGGGNSPLHF
NA	NA	TRBV15	TRBJ1-2	TGTGCCACCAGCGTCGACAGCTATGGCTACACCTTC	CATSVDSYGYTF
NA	NA	TRBV12-3/TRBV12-4	TRBJ2-1	TGTGCCAGCAGATGGAGGGCCTACAATGAGCAGTTCTTC	CASRWRAYNEQFF
NA	NA	TRBV5-5	TRBJ2-1	TGTGCCAGCAGCCGATTCAGCGGCGAGCAGTTCTTC	CASSRFSGEQFF
NA	TRBD2	TRBV2	TRBJ2-7	TGTGCCAGCAGGCCGACTAGCGGATCCTACGAGCAGTACTTC	CASRPTSGSYEQYF
NA	TRBD2	TRBV7-9	TRBJ2-1	TGTGCCAGCAGCTACCTCGGGACTAGAAGTGAGCAGTTCTTC	CASSYLGTRSEQFF
NA	NA	TRBV2	TRBJ1-1	TGTGCCAGTGACAGGCGGTTGAACACTGAAGCTTTCTTT	CASDRRLNTEAFF